This entry describes one TCR beta chain. This CDR3 is 14 amino acids long. Germline V CDR1 and CDR2: SGHVS, FNYEAQ. J was trimmed by 4 bases and V by 5 bases; bases with no gene match: 6. The table came from immunoSEQ multiplex PCR; TCRdb's copy has only in-frame clones and leaves some out. Here the sample spans 150,000 to 200,000 clones, around nine tenths being singletons. This sample was taken from a study of control samples from healthy donors and cancer patients. Sequencing used blood. The source of this sequence is a woman aged 25 to 39 in good health. The V gene is TRBV7-6, the J gene TRBJ2-5, with TRBD2 identical over 8 bases. CDR3 residues: CASSPGTRGETQYF. CDR3 DNA: TGTGCCAGCAGCCCGGGGACTAGAGGAGAGACCCAGTACTTC.